The 25 T cell receptor beta chains given below trace back to one sample, sequenced in a study of identical twins. MiXCR, run by TCRdb on the 5' RACE reads, gives a single entry per CDR3 protein. Here the sample spans hundreds of thousands of distinct CDR3 sequences, over 9% being singletons. The data were also submitted as part of a second study, on yellow fever vaccine responses in identical twins.

Sequenced sample: PBMCs. The receptors derive from a woman under 30 in good health.

A few counts support this clonotype. The chain is built from TRBV20-1 and TRBJ1-1; no definite D call. The CDR3 spans 15 residues. V lost 1 base, J lost 0 bases, and 12 bases lay in between. Germline CDR1 DFQATT, CDR2 SNEGSKA (reference sequence). This chain's CDR3 is CSARAGRTMNTEAFF. CDR3 coding DNA: TGCAGTGCTAGAGCGGGCAGGACCATGAACACTGAAGCTTTCTTT.

This clonotype has a count of ten or more. The genes are TRBV20-1 and TRBJ2-3; 8 bases agree with TRBD2. J gave up 2 bases and V 4 bases, and 5 bases lay outside the gene matches. The CDR3 runs 14 residues. Germline assignment: CDR1 DFQATT and CDR2 SNEGSKA (reference sequence). CDR3 in DNA: TGCAGTGCTAAGATAGCGGGAAACACAGATACGCAGTATTTT. Protein sequence: CSAKIAGNTDTQYF.

The rearrangement uses TRBV3-1 and TRBJ2-6; D is unclear. V gave up 5 bases and J gave up 0 bases, with 14 bases separating them. The CDR3 is 17 residues long. The germline V gene encodes CDR1 LGHDT and CDR2 YNNKEL (reference sequence). The CDR3: CASSAPSKNSGANVLTF. The CDR3 DNA reads TGTGCCAGCAGCGCCCCGTCTAAAAACTCTGGGGCCAACGTCCTGACTTTC.

This clonotype turned up a few times. The chain carries TRBV6-5 and TRBJ2-2; a weak D match, TRBD2 (6 bases). Trimming took off 5 bases at V and 1 base at J, with 17 bases between the two ends. The CDR3 extends over 17 amino acids. The germline gives CDR1 MNHEY, CDR2 SVGAGI. DNA of the CDR3: TGTGCCAGCAGTAACACCTTAGCGGAGCGGAACACCGGGGAGCTGTTTTTT. Translated, it gives CASSNTLAERNTGELFF.

A few counts support this clonotype. The DNA for the CDR3 is TGCGCCAGCAGCTCAGGGGGGACTAGCGACTACAATGAGCAGTTCTTC. Translation gives CASSSGGTSDYNEQFF. This chain links TRBV5-1 with TRBJ2-1; TRBD2 matches 10 bases. Germline CDR1 and CDR2: SGHRS and YFSETQ. V lost 3 bases and J lost 3; bases outside the gene matches: 6. The CDR3 is made up of 16 amino acids.

This clonotype was seen only a few times. V and J are TRBV5-1 and TRBJ2-1, with D possibly matching TRBD1 (5 bases). This CDR3 spans 15 amino acids. V lost 7 bases and J lost 6, with 20 bases in between. Germline CDR1 is SGHRS and CDR2 is YFSETQ. This CDR3 reads CASSRSWGIGNEQFF. CDR3 nucleotides: TGCGCCAGCTCCCGTAGCTGGGGCATCGGCAATGAGCAGTTCTTC.

The chain links TRBV5-6 to TRBJ2-3; tentative D call: TRBD2 (6 bases). Germline CDR1 and CDR2: SGHDT and YYEEEE. The CDR3 has 14 residues. The V end lost 5 bases, the J end lost 5 bases, and 15 bases lay between the germline ends. The CDR3 nucleotides read TGTGCCAGCAGGACGGGACTCGGCGGAGATACGCAGTATTTT. Protein product: CASRTGLGGDTQYF.

V and J are TRBV10-3 and TRBJ1-1; no definite D call. The CDR3 consists of 11 residues. From germline, CDR1 is ENHRY and CDR2 SYGVKD. V was pared by 5 bases and J by 2 bases, with 3 bases between. The chain's CDR3 is CAISSNTEAFF. Here the CDR3 DNA reads TGTGCCATCAGTTCAAACACTGAAGCTTTCTTT.

There are a few counts of this clonotype. The chain uses TRBV28 and TRBJ2-4; D may match TRBD1 or TRBD2 (5 bases each). CDR1 and CDR2 from the germline V gene are MDHEN and SYDVKM. V was shortened by 5 bases and J by 7 bases, with 21 bases between the two germline ends. The CDR3 consists of 16 residues. CDR3 sequence: CASSPDPGRGINIQYF. The CDR3 coding sequence is TGTGCCAGCAGTCCCGACCCAGGGAGAGGGATTAACATTCAGTACTTC.

The V and J genes are TRBV5-4 and TRBJ2-2; 8 bases are a match to TRBD2. This CDR3 spans 16 amino acids. CDR1 and CDR2 from the germline V gene are SGHNT and YYREEE (reference sequence). V shed 4 bases and J 4 bases; nucleotides not matched to a gene: 9. The CDR3 bases are TGTGCCAGCAGCCTGGCCGGGAGGGGGGCCACCGGGGAGCTGTTTTTT. Its protein product is CASSLAGRGATGELFF.

The J gene is TRBJ1-2, the V gene TRBV4-1, with D perhaps matching TRBD1 (5 bases). CDR1 is MGHRA, CDR2 YSYEKL, per germline. The V gene lost 0 bases and the J gene lost 4 bases, with 9 bases spanning the gap. The CDR3 spans 14 residues. The CDR3 DNA follows: TGCGCCAGCAGCCAAGATCAGGGTGGCTATGGCTACACCTTC. Amino acids: CASSQDQGGYGYTF.

This sequence joins TRBV5-1 and TRBJ2-3; D call uncertain. CDR3 length: 15 amino acids. Trimming stripped 4 bases from V and 4 bases from J, with 16 bases between. CDR1 is SGHRS and CDR2 is YFSETQ in the germline V gene. This CDR3 reads CASSLSNGPADTQYF. As DNA, the CDR3 is TGCGCCAGCAGCCTGTCGAATGGACCGGCAGATACGCAGTATTTT.

This clonotype was observed a handful of times. The V gene is TRBV9, the J gene TRBJ1-1; D is possibly TRBD1 (5 bases). Per the germline V gene, CDR1 is SGDLS and CDR2 is YYNGEE. V dropped 4 bases and J dropped 0 bases, with 13 bases sitting between them. CDR3 size: 15 residues. CDR3 loop: CASSSSGTMNTEAFF. In DNA, the CDR3 is TGTGCCAGCAGCAGCTCAGGGACGATGAACACTGAAGCTTTCTTT.

The gene calls are TRBV5-1 and TRBJ2-3; 10 nucleotides match TRBD1. Germline trimming cut 6 bases from V and 7 bases from J; bases unmatched to any gene: 8. The CDR3 extends over 14 amino acids. Germline assignment: CDR1 SGHRS and CDR2 YFSETQ. Here the CDR3 DNA reads TGCGCCAGCAAACCGGGACAGGGGTTACATACGCAGTATTTT. This translates into CASKPGQGLHTQYF.

In this sample, this clonotype turned up many times. The CDR3 protein is CASLGRADTQYF. The CDR3 nucleotides are TGTGCCAGCCTCGGTAGAGCAGATACGCAGTATTTT. The rearrangement uses TRBV18 and TRBJ2-3; no clear D. Trimming removed 8 bases at V and 4 bases at J, with 10 bases between. CDR1 and CDR2 (germline): KGHSH, LQKENI. The CDR3 is 12 residues long.

This clonotype was counted between two and nine times. The chain is built from TRBV20-1 and TRBJ1-2; 9 bases map to TRBD1. There are 14 residues in the CDR3. Trimming cost V 5 bases and J 8 bases; bases outside gene matches: 12. Per the germline V gene, CDR1 is DFQATT and CDR2 is SNEGSKA (reference sequence). DNA for the CDR3: TGCAGTGCTCGTTCCGGGACAGGGTTGGGAGGCTACACCTTC. Residues: CSARSGTGLGGYTF.

This clonotype has just a few counts. The V call is TRBV18, the J call TRBJ2-3; D could derive from TRBD1 or TRBD2 (6 bases each). Germline lookup yields CDR1 KGHSH and CDR2 LQKENI. The CDR3 consists of 14 residues. V gave up 1 base and J gave up 4 bases, with 9 bases separating them. CDR3 sequence: CASSPLRGADTQYF. Written as DNA, the CDR3 is TGTGCCAGCTCACCACTGAGGGGGGCAGATACGCAGTATTTT.

This clonotype appeared a few times. The chain carries TRBV5-1 and TRBJ2-5; D is unclear. V was shortened by 0 bases and J by 0 bases, with 12 bases between the two germline ends. In germline, CDR1 is SGHRS, CDR2 YFSETQ. There are 16 residues in the CDR3. The CDR3 DNA reads TGCGCCAGCAGCTTGGTTGGAGATCCGTACCAAGAGACCCAGTACTTC. This translates into CASSLVGDPYQETQYF.

This clonotype turned up a few times. The gene calls are TRBV2 and TRBJ2-2; TRBD1 might be the D (6 bases). V shed 10 bases and J shed 7 bases, with 34 bases lying between them. This CDR3 is built from 19 residues. Germline V gene sequence: CDR1 SNHLY, CDR2 FYNNEI. The CDR3 reads CAIRPPVSRQDRRVGELFF. The CDR3 coding sequence is TGTGCCATCCGCCCACCGGTTTCCCGTCAGGACAGAAGGGTCGGGGAGCTGTTTTTT.

The rearrangement joins TRBV7-8 to TRBJ2-5; D remains unclear. This CDR3 contains 15 residues. Germline CDR1 SGHVS, CDR2 FQNEAQ. V gave up 1 base and J gave up 5 bases, with 14 bases separating them. In DNA form, the CDR3 reads TGTGCCAGCAGCTTAGGGTTCCAAGGGTGGGAGACCCAGTACTTC. It translates to CASSLGFQGWETQYF. Together with reference TRBV7-8 and TRBJ2-5, the CDR3 gives the full variable domain: GAGVSQSPRYKVAKRGQDVALRCDPISGHVSLFWYQQALGQGPEFLTYFQNEAQLDKSGLPSDRFFAERPEGSVSTLKIQRTQQEDSAVYLCASSLGFQGWETQYFGPGTRLLVL.

V usage is TRBV13 and J usage is TRBJ2-5, with 8 bases matching TRBD1. CDR3 length equals 15 residues. The V gene's germline CDR1 is PRHDT and CDR2 FYEKMQ (reference sequence). Trimming cost V 5 bases and J 5 bases; bases outside gene matches: 10. DNA for the CDR3: TGTGCCAGCAGCAAATCGACAGGGGAGTGGGAGACCCAGTACTTC. Translation gives CASSKSTGEWETQYF.

This clonotype was counted ten times or more. The rearrangement uses TRBV18 and TRBJ1-1, with 8 bases identical to TRBD1. The J segment lost 1 base and the V segment lost 8 bases, leaving 6 bases of the junction unmatched. Per germline, CDR1 KGHSH and CDR2 LQKENI. The CDR3 is made up of 14 amino acids. CDR3 nucleotide sequence: TGTGCCAGCAGCCCCGGGACAGGGAACACTGAAGCTTTCTTT. Protein product: CASSPGTGNTEAFF.

This clonotype turned up a few times. This chain links TRBV29-1 with TRBJ1-1, with no clear D. V was pared by 6 bases and J by 1 base, with 15 bases between. The CDR3 length is 14 residues. Germline V CDR1 and CDR2: SQVTM, ANQGSEA. CDR3 protein: CSVQAVASNTEAFF. The CDR3 DNA reads as TGCAGCGTCCAAGCGGTAGCGTCGAACACTGAAGCTTTCTTT.

This clonotype was detected once. This chain links TRBV2 with TRBJ2-3; a weak D match, TRBD2 (6 bases). Trimming took 4 bases from V and 2 from J, leaving 13 bases between them. Per the germline V gene, CDR1 is SNHLY and CDR2 is FYNNEI. The CDR3 length is 15 residues. Here the CDR3 DNA reads TGTGCCAGCAGTGGATCCCGGGACTTCACAGATACGCAGTATTTT. This translates into CASSGSRDFTDTQYF. Full variable domain (outside the CDR3, taken from reference TRBV2 and TRBJ2-3): EPEVTQTPSHQVTQMGQEVILRCVPISNHLYFYWYRQILGQKVEFLVSFYNNEISEKSEIFDDQFSVERPDGSNFTLKIRSTKLEDSAMYFCASSGSRDFTDTQYFGPGTRLTVL.

This clonotype occurred a few times. The rearrangement links TRBV5-1 to TRBJ2-3, with TRBD1 as a possible D gene (6 bases). Germline-derived CDR1 and CDR2 are SGHRS and YFSETQ. This CDR3 spans 15 amino acids. The V gene lost 0 bases and the J gene lost 6 bases, with 14 bases spanning the gap. The CDR3 nucleotides are TGCGCCAGCAGCTTGGAGATCACAGGGCCCGATACGCAGTATTTT. Translation gives CASSLEITGPDTQYF.